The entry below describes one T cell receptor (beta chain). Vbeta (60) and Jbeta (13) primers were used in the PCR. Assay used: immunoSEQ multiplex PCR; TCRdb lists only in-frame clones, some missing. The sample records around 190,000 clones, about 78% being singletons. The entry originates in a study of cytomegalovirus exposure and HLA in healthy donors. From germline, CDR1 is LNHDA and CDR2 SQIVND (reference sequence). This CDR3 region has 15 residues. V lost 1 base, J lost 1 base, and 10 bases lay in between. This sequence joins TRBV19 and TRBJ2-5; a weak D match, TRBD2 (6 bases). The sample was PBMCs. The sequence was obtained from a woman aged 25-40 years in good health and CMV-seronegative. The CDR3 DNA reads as TGTGCCAGTAGTATAGGTGGAGGGTCCCAAGAGACCCAGTACTTC. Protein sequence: CASSIGGGSQETQYF.